This T cell receptor beta chain is drawn from a study of radiotherapy plus CTLA-4 blockade in lung cancer. Sequenced by immunoSEQ multiplex PCR; TCRdb stores in-frame clones only, minus some. This table has some 64,000 clones, roughly three quarters appearing once. The specimen was peripheral blood, collected from a patient treated with radiotherapy plus ipilimumab. The origin of this receptor is a human donor with non-small cell lung cancer whose response to radiotherapy plus ipilimumab could not be evaluated. Some clones in this sample may be carry-over from other donors' samples.

The CDR3 sequence: CASSVVSGSTDTQYF. Written as DNA, the CDR3 is TGTGCCAGCAGCGTTGTGAGCGGTAGCACAGATACGCAGTATTTT. The chain is built from TRBV9 and TRBJ2-3; the D gene is possibly TRBD2 (5 bases). The V gene lost 2 bases and the J gene lost 0 bases, with 10 bases spanning the gap. Germline CDR1 and CDR2: SGDLS and YYNGEE. The CDR3 has 15 residues.